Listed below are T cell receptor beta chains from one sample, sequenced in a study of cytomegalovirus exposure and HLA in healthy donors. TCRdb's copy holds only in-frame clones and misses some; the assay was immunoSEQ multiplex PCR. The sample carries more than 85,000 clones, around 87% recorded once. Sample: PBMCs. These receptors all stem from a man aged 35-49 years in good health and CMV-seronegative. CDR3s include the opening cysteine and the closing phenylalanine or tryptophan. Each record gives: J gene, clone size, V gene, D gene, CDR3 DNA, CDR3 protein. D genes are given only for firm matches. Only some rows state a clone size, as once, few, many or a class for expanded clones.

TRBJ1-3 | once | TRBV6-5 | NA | TGTGCCAGCAGTTCGACAGCGGGCGGAAACACCATATATTTT | CASSSTAGGNTIYF
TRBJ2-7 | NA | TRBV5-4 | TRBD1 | TGTGCCAGCAGTCACCCACGGGACAGTCCCTACGAGCAGTACTTC | CASSHPRDSPYEQYF
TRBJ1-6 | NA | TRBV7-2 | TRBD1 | TGTGCCAGCAGCCTAGAGGACAGGGGTCAGAATTCACCCCTCCACTTT | CASSLEDRGQNSPLHF
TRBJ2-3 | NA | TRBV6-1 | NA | TGTGCCAGCAGTAAAGGGGAGACGGTCACAGATACGCAGTATTTT | CASSKGETVTDTQYF
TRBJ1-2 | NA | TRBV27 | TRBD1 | TGTGCCAGCAGCAGGGGGACCGACTATGGCTACACCTTC | CASSRGTDYGYTF
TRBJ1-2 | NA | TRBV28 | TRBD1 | TGTGCCAGCACCATACCTCAGGGGGCCACTGGCTACACCTTC | CASTIPQGATGYTF
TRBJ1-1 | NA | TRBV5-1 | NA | TGCGCCAGCAGCTTATACAGGGACATGAACACTGAAGCTTTCTTT | CASSLYRDMNTEAFF
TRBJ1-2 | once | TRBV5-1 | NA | TGCGCCAGCAGCTTGGCCGGTCAGGTCTACACCTTC | CASSLAGQVYTF
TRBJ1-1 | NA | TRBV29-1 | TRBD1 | TGCAGCGTCCTTGACGGACAGGGCACTGAAGCTTTCTTT | CSVLDGQGTEAFF
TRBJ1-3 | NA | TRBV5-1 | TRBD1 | TGCGCCAGCAGCTTGCGGCAGGGGGACACCATATATTTT | CASSLRQGDTIYF
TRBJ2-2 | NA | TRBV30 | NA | TGTGCCTGGAGTAGGCAGGGAAGCACCGGGGAGCTGTTTTTT | CAWSRQGSTGELFF
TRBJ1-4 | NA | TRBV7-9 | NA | TGTGCCAGCATGGGACACACTCCAACTAATGAAAAACTGTTTTTT | CASMGHTPTNEKLFF
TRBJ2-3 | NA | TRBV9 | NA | TGTGCCAGCAGCGAAGGAGGGGTGGGAGATACGCAGTATTTT | CASSEGGVGDTQYF
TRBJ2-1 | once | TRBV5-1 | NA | TGCGCCAGCAGCTTGGATCCGACGGCGGCTTCTGAGCAGTTCTTC | CASSLDPTAASEQFF
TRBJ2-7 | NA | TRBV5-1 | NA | TGCGCCAGCAGCTTGGCCGGGGGACAGAGATTCTACGAGCAGTACTTC | CASSLAGGQRFYEQYF
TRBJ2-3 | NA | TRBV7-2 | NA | TGTGCCAGCAGCTCGGTGTTCGGGGTGACAGATACGCAGTATTTT | CASSSVFGVTDTQYF
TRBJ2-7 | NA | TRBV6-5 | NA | TGTGCCAGCAGACTTGCCAGGGTCGACGAGCAGTACTTC | CASRLARVDEQYF
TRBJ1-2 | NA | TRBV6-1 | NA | TGTGCCTCAAATCCGGGGGGCTATGGCTACACCTTC | CASNPGGYGYTF
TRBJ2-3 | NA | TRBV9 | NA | TGTGCCAGCAGCGCCGACTTAGCTAATACGCAGTATTTT | CASSADLANTQYF
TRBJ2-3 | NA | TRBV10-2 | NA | TGCGCCAGCAGTGAGTCGAAGAGCGGTAATACGCAGTATTTT | CASSESKSGNTQYF
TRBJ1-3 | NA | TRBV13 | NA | TGTGCCAGCACAAGGGAGGCTATCTCTGGAAACACCATATATTTT | CASTREAISGNTIYF
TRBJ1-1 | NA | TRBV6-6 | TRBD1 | TGTGCCAGCAGTTATCAACAGGGGGGCACTGAAGCTTTCTTT | CASSYQQGGTEAFF
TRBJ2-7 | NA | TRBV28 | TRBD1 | TGTGCCAGCAGTGGGGACAGGGTTCCCTACGAGCAGTACTTC | CASSGDRVPYEQYF
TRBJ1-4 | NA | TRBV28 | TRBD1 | TGTGCCAGCAGTTTATTGGCAGGGGGCTATAGTGAAAAACTGTTTTTT | CASSLLAGGYSEKLFF
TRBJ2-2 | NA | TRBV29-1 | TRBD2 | TGCAGCGTTTCAAGCGGGGTTAGGACCGGGGAGCTGTTTTTT | CSVSSGVRTGELFF
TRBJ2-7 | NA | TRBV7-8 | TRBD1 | TGTGCCAGCAAGGGGACAGGCGGCGAGCAGTACTTC | CASKGTGGEQYF
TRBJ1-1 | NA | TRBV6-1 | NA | TGTGCCAGCAGTGATCCCGGCGGCCTAGATTTGAACACTGAAGCTTTCTTT | CASSDPGGLDLNTEAFF
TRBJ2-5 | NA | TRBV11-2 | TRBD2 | TGTGCCAGCAGCTCGGGCGGGGGGGCCATGCGAGAGACCCAGTACTTC | CASSSGGGAMRETQYF
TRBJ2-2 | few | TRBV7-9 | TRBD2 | TGTGCCAGCAGTCGACTGGGGGGGGACGTTGGGGAGCTGTTTTTT | CASSRLGGDVGELFF
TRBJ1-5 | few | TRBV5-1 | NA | TGCGCCAGCAGCTTGGGAGGGTTGGGTCAGCCCCAGCATTTT | CASSLGGLGQPQHF